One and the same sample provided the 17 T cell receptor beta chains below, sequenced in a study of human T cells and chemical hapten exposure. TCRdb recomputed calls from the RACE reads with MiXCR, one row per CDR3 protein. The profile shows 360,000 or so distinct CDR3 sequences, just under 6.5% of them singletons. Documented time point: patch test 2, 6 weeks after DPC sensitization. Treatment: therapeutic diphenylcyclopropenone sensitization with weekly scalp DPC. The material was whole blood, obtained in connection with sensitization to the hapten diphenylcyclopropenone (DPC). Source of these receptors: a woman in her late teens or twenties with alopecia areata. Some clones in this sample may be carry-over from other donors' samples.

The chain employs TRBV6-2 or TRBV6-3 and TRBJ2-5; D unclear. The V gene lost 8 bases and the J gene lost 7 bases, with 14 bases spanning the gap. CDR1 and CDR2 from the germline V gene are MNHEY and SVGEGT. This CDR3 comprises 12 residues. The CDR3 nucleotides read TGTGCCAGCGGTCAGTCTCCGGGGACCCAGTACTTC. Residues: CASGQSPGTQYF.

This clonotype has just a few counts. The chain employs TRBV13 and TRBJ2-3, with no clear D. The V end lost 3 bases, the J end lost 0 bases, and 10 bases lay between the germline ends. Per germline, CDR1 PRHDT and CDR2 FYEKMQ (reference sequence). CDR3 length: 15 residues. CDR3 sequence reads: CASSFSSESTDTQYF. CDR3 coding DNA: TGTGCCAGCAGCTTTAGCAGCGAGAGCACAGATACGCAGTATTTT.

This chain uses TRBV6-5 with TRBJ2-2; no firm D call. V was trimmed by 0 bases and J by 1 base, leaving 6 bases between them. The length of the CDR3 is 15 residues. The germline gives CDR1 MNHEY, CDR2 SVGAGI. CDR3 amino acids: CASSYSKLNTGELFF. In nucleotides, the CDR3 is TGTGCCAGCAGTTACTCGAAACTGAACACCGGGGAGCTGTTTTTT.

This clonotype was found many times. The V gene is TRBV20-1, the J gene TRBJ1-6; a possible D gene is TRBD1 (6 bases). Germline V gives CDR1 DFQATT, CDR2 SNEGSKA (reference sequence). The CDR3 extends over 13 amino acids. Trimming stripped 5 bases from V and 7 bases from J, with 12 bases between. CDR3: CSAPRQANSPLHF. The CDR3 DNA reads TGCAGTGCTCCAAGACAGGCCAATTCACCCCTCCACTTT.

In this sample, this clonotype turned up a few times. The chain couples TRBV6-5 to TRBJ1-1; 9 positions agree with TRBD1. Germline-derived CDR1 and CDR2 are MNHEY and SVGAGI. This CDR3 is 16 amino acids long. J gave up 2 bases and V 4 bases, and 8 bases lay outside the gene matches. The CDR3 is CASSFTTQGANTEAFF. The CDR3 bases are TGTGCCAGCAGTTTTACTACACAGGGGGCTAACACTGAAGCTTTCTTT.

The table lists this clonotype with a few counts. CDR3 region: CASSYGTGLTDTQYF. The DNA of the CDR3 is TGTGCCAGCAGTTACGGGACAGGCCTTACAGATACGCAGTATTTT. The V call is TRBV27, the J call TRBJ2-3; 8 nucleotides agree with TRBD1. Germline assignment: CDR1 MNHEY and CDR2 SMNVEV (reference sequence). This CDR3 region has 15 residues. V lost 4 bases and J lost 3; bases outside the gene matches: 6.

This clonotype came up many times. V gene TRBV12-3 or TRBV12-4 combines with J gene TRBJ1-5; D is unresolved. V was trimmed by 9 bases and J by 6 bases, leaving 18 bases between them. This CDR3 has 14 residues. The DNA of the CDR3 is TGTGCCAGTCCCGTCGGGTCAAACCTTCAGCCCCAGCATTTT. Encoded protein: CASPVGSNLQPQHF.

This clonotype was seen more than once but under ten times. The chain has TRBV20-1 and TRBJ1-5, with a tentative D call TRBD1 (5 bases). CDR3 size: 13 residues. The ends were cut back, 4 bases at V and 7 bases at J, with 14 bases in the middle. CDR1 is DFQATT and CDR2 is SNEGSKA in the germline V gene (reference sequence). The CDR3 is CSAMQGPRQPQHF. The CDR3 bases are TGCAGTGCTATGCAGGGCCCTCGACAGCCCCAGCATTTT.

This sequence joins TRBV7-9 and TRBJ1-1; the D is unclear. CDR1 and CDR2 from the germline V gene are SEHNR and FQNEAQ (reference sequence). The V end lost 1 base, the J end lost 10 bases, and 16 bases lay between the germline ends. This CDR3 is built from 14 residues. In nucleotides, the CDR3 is TGTGCCAGCAGCTTAGGGGGAGCCCCTGTGGGAGCTTTCTTT. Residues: CASSLGGAPVGAFF. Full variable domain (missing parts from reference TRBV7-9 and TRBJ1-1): DTGVSQNPRHKITKRGQNVTFRCDPISEHNRLYWYRQTLGQGPEFLTYFQNEAQLEKSRLLSDRFSAERPKGSFSTLEIQRTEQGDSAMYLCASSLGGAPVGAFFGQGTRLTVV.

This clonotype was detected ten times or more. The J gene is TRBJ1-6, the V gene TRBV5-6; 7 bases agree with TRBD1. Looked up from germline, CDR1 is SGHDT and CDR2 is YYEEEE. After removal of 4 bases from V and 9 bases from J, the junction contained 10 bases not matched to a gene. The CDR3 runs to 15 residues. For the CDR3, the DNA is TGTGCCAGCAGCGGCTTGACAGGGACAAGTTCACCCCTCCACTTT. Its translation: CASSGLTGTSSPLHF.

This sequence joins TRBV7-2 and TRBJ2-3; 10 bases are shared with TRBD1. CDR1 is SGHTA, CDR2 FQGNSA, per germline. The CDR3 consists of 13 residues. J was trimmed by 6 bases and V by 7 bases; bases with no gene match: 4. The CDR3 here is CASNDRGHDTQYF. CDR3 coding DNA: TGTGCCAGCAACGACAGGGGGCACGATACGCAGTATTTT.

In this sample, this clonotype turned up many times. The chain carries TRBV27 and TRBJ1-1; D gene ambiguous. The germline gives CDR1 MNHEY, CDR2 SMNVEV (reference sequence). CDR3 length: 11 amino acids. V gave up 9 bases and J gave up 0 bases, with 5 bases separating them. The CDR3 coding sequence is TGTGCCAGTTTCCTGAACACTGAAGCTTTCTTT. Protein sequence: CASFLNTEAFF.

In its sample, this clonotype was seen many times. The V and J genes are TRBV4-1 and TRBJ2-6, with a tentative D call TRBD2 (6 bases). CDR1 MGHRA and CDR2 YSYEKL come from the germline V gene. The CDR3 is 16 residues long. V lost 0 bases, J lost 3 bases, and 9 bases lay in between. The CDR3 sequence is CASSQDRGSGANVLTF. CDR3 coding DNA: TGCGCCAGCAGCCAAGATCGGGGGAGTGGGGCCAACGTCCTGACTTTC.

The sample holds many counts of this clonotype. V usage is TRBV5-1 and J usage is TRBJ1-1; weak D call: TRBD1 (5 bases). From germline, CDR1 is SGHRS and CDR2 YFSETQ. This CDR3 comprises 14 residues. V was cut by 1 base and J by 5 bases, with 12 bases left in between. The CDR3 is CASSLTAGLTEAFF. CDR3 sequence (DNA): TGCGCCAGCAGCTTGACCGCAGGGTTAACTGAAGCTTTCTTT.

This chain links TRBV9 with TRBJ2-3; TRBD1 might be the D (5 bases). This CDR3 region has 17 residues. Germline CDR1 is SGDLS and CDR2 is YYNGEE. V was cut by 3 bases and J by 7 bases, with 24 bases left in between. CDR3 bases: TGTGCCAGCAGCGGACCCAACCCCAAGAACAGGCTCCATACGCAGTATTTT. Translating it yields CASSGPNPKNRLHTQYF.

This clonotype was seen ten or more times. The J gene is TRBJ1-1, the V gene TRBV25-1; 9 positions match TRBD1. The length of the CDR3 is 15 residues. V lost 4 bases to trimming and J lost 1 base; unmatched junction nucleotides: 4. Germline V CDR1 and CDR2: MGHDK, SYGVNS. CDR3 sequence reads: CASSGWDRENTEAFF. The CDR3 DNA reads TGTGCCAGCAGTGGGTGGGACAGGGAGAACACTGAAGCTTTCTTT.

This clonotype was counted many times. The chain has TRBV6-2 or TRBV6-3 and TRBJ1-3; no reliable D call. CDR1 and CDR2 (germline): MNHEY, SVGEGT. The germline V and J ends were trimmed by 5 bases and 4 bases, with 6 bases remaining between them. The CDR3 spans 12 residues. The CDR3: CASSDPGNTIYF. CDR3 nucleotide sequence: TGTGCCAGCAGTGACCCGGGAAACACCATATATTTT.